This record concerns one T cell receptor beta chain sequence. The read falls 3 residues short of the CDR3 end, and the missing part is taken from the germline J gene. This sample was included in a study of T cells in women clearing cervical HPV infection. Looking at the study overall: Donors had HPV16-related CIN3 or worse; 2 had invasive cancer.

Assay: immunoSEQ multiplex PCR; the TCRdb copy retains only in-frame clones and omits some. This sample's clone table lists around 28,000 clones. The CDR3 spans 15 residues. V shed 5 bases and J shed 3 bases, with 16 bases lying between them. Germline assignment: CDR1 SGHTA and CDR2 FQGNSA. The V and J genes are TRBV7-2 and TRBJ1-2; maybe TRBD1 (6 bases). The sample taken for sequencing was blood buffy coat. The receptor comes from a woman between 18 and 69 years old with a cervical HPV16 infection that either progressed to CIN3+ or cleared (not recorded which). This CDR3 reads CASSPIAGADYGYTF. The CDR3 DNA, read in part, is TGTGCCAGCAGCCCTATCGCGGGGGCGGACTATGGC.